Below are 2 T cell receptor beta chains sequenced from a single sample in a study of siplizumab effects on memory and regulatory T cells. Produced via immunoSEQ multiplex PCR; TCRdb's table is partial and in-frame only. Among about 85,000 clones, roughly 94% were seen once, and the ten largest hold less than 20%. The sample consisted of CD8+ T cells sorted from blood. These receptors originate from a human donor in good health.

The gene calls are TRBV29-1 and TRBJ2-1; maybe TRBD2 (7 bases). V gave up 4 bases and J gave up 5 bases, with 21 bases separating them. This CDR3 is 16 amino acids long. Germline lookup yields CDR1 SQVTM and CDR2 ANQGSEA. CDR3 DNA sequence: TGCAGCGTTGTTGGACGGCCGATGGGGGGGCACAATGAGCAGTTCTTC. Its protein product is CSVVGRPMGGHNEQFF.

This rearrangement joins TRBV6-4 to TRBJ1-1; D perhaps matches TRBD1 (6 bases). Trimming stripped 6 bases from V and 4 bases from J, with 12 bases between. CDR1 is MRHNA, CDR2 SNTAGT, per germline. CDR3 length: 13 amino acids. Here the CDR3 reads CASSAGGPTEAFF. The DNA for the CDR3 is TGTGCCAGCAGCGCGGGGGGGCCCACTGAAGCTTTCTTT.